A single sample gave rise to the 19 T cell receptor beta chains below, sequenced in a study of blood T cell repertoires in COVID-19. Libraries were prepared by immunoSEQ multiplex PCR; TCRdb keeps only in-frame clonotypes and omits some of them. The sample contains some 370,000 clones, roughly four fifths of which appear only once. Sequenced material: PBMCs or T cells enriched from blood (not recorded which). Source of these receptors: a woman between 50 and 59 years old who had recovered from COVID-19.

J is TRBJ2-1 and V is TRBV7-8; a weak D match, TRBD1 (5 bases). Germline loops: CDR1 SGHVS, CDR2 FQNEAQ. V was pared by 5 bases and J by 5 bases, with 13 bases between. The CDR3 extends over 14 amino acids. Written as DNA, the CDR3 is TGTGCCAGCAGCCACCAGGGCGGCGACAATGAGCAGTTCTTC. Translating gives CASSHQGGDNEQFF.

This clone is a singleton in its sample. The chain uses TRBV7-9 and TRBJ2-3, with TRBD2 identical over 11 bases. V gave up 4 bases and J gave up 2 bases; unmatched junction bases: 5. In germline, CDR1 is SEHNR, CDR2 FQNEAQ (reference sequence). This CDR3 spans 16 amino acids. The CDR3 here is CASSYPSGGNTDTQYF. The CDR3 DNA reads as TGTGCCAGCAGCTATCCTAGCGGGGGGAACACAGATACGCAGTATTTT. The complete variable domain, with remaining parts taken from reference TRBV7-9 and TRBJ2-3, reads DTGVSQNPRHKITKRGQNVTFRCDPISEHNRLYWYRQTLGQGPEFLTYFQNEAQLEKSRLLSDRFSAERPKGSFSTLEIQRTEQGDSAMYLCASSYPSGGNTDTQYFGPGTRLTVL.

The chain carries TRBV18 and TRBJ1-5, with D possibly TRBD1 on 5 matching bases. V dropped 1 base and J dropped 1 base, with 11 bases sitting between them. The CDR3 sequence is 16 residues long. The germline V gene encodes CDR1 KGHSH and CDR2 LQKENI. The CDR3 spells CASSPRGGLSNQPQHF. CDR3 DNA sequence: TGTGCCAGCTCACCACGCGGGGGGTTGAGCAATCAGCCCCAGCATTTT.

The CDR3 is CASSLTASNTGELFF. The CDR3 region has the DNA TGTGCCAGCAGCTTGACAGCTTCGAACACCGGGGAGCTGTTTTTT. The chain carries TRBV11-2 and TRBJ2-2; D possibly corresponds to TRBD1 (5 bases). Trimming removed 3 bases from V and 0 bases from J, with 8 bases in between. The CDR3 runs 15 residues. Germline V gives CDR1 SGHAT, CDR2 FQNNGV.

The gene calls are TRBV18 and TRBJ1-4; 8 nucleotides line up with TRBD1. J was trimmed by 5 bases and V by 6 bases; bases with no gene match: 8. Germline CDR1 and CDR2: KGHSH and LQKENI. There are 15 residues in the CDR3. CDR3 in amino acids: CASSRDRGLNEKLFF. The CDR3 coding sequence is TGTGCCAGCTCTCGCGACAGGGGTCTCAATGAAAAACTGTTTTTT.

This sequence joins TRBV7-2 and TRBJ1-1, with TRBD1 identical over 11 bases. V trimming: 5 bases; J trimming: 4 bases; junction bases outside the gene matches: 6. This CDR3 comprises 15 residues. Germline V gene data show CDR1 as SGHTA and CDR2 as FQGNSA. CDR3 in amino acids: CASSTAGTGGTEAFF. The CDR3 DNA sequence: TGTGCCAGCAGCACCGCCGGGACAGGGGGCACTGAAGCTTTCTTT.

The chain uses TRBV3-1 (or the pseudogene TRBV3-2) and TRBJ2-5; D might be TRBD2 (6 bases). Trimming stripped 0 bases from V and 5 bases from J, with 16 bases between. CDR3 length equals 16 residues. The germline CDR1 and CDR2 sequences are LGHDT and YNNKEL (reference sequence). The CDR3: CASSQDAGPSPETQYF. CDR3 nucleotide sequence: TGTGCCAGCAGCCAAGATGCGGGACCCTCTCCGGAGACCCAGTACTTC.

The CDR3 here is CASSPTRQFSDTQYF. The CDR3 DNA sequence: TGTGCCAGCTCACCCACCCGACAGTTCTCAGATACGCAGTATTTT. The chain combines TRBV18 with TRBJ2-3; possibly TRBD1 for D (5 bases). Germline CDR1 is KGHSH and CDR2 is LQKENI. This CDR3 contains 15 residues. The ends were cut back, 3 bases at V and 4 bases at J, with 14 bases in the middle.

Concerning this clone itself: A much larger clone lies one base from this, so it may be a read error. The genes are TRBV19 and TRBJ1-6, with 8 bases fitting TRBD1. This CDR3 is built from 13 residues. V lost 5 bases, J lost 7 bases, and 1 base stayed unmatched. Germline loops: CDR1 LNHDA, CDR2 SQIVND (reference sequence). CDR3 in DNA: TGTGCCAGTAGTCGGGACAGGAATTCACCCCTCCACTTT. Its translation: CASSRDRNSPLHF.

This clone was counted once. This chain connects TRBV6-2 or TRBV6-3 to TRBJ2-3; TRBD2 matches at 12 bases. This CDR3 region has 17 residues. V was clipped by 4 bases and J by 2 bases; unmatched bases: 7. Germline V gene data show CDR1 as MNHEY and CDR2 as SVGEGT. CDR3 nucleotides: TGTGCCAGCAGTTTTAGAACTAGCGGGAGGAACACAGATACGCAGTATTTT. Translation gives CASSFRTSGRNTDTQYF.

With regard to this clone: One junction end disagrees with the germline gene, perhaps due to a read error. This chain joins TRBV5-6 and TRBJ1-6; no definite D call. The CDR3 extends over 16 amino acids. Looked up from germline, CDR1 is SGHDT and CDR2 is YYEEEE. DNA of the CDR3: TGTGCCAGCAGCTTGTTTCTCAGATCCTTTAATTCACCCCTCCACTTT. Encoded protein: CASSLFLRSFNSPLHF.

The V and J genes are TRBV5-6 and TRBJ2-7; TRBD2 is a possible D gene (6 bases). Germline V gene lookup returns CDR1 SGHDT and CDR2 YYEEEE. Trimming took 3 bases from V and 2 from J, leaving 24 bases between them. The CDR3 covers 18 residues. The CDR3 here is CASSSFLRRLGPTYEQYF. The CDR3 nucleotides read TGTGCCAGCAGCTCCTTTCTACGTCGACTAGGGCCTACCTACGAGCAGTACTTC.

The chain uses TRBV11-3 and TRBJ2-1; the D gene is possibly TRBD1 (7 bases). Germline values: CDR1 SGHNT, CDR2 YENEEA. The length of the CDR3 is 16 residues. Trimming removed 0 bases at V and 6 bases at J, with 15 bases between. The CDR3 sequence is CASSLDETGRFNEQFF. The CDR3, as DNA: TGTGCCAGCAGCTTAGATGAGACAGGGAGGTTCAATGAGCAGTTCTTC.

This clone turned up a few times. The DNA for the CDR3 is TGCGCCAGCAGCGCTGACAGAGGCTATGGCTACACCTTC. Amino acid sequence: CASSADRGYGYTF. J is TRBJ1-2 and V is TRBV5-1; TRBD1 is a possible D gene (5 bases). The CDR3 loop spans 13 amino acids. Germline lookup yields CDR1 SGHRS and CDR2 YFSETQ. V dropped 4 bases and J dropped 4 bases, with 11 bases sitting between them.

This clone is a singleton in its sample. The gene calls are TRBV19 and TRBJ1-6; D ambiguous. CDR3 size: 17 residues. V gave up 1 base and J gave up 10 bases, with 20 bases separating them. The germline V gene encodes CDR1 LNHDA and CDR2 SQIVND (reference sequence). The CDR3 nucleotides read TGTGCCAGTAGTATAGTCGGAGGGTTGGTTCTAGGATCACCCCTCCACTTT. Its translation: CASSIVGGLVLGSPLHF.

The chain has TRBV19 and TRBJ1-2; maybe TRBD1 (6 bases). Germline CDR1 is LNHDA and CDR2 is SQIVND (reference sequence). This CDR3 has 15 amino acids. The V gene lost 5 bases and the J gene lost 1 base, with 14 bases spanning the gap. The CDR3 loop is CASSLRTVYNYGYTF. DNA for the CDR3: TGTGCCAGTAGTCTCCGGACAGTCTATAACTATGGCTACACCTTC.

This chain uses TRBV14 with TRBJ2-7; D not certain. The V gene's germline CDR1 is SGHDN and CDR2 FVKESK. There are 11 residues in the CDR3. Between the trimmed V and J ends, which lost 2 bases and 3 bases, there was a span of 2 bases. In DNA form, the CDR3 reads TGTGCCAGCAGCCAACTCTACGAGCAGTACTTC. This encodes CASSQLYEQYF.

The chain is built from TRBV5-4 and TRBJ2-1; 10 nucleotides agree with TRBD2. V shed 7 bases and J 5 bases; nucleotides not matched to a gene: 9. The germline V gene has CDR1 SGHNT and CDR2 YYREEE (reference sequence). The CDR3 spans 15 residues. The CDR3 coding sequence is TGTGCCAGCGTACTTAGCGGGAGGACGCACAATGAGCAGTTCTTC. It specifies CASVLSGRTHNEQFF.

The chain couples TRBV7-9 to TRBJ2-4; tentatively, D is TRBD1 (6 bases). The germline V gene encodes CDR1 SEHNR and CDR2 FQNEAQ (reference sequence). V lost 3 bases and J 8 bases, leaving 20 bases between the germline ends. There are 16 residues in the CDR3. The CDR3 bases are TGTGCCAGCAGCTTGGCCTCCCAGGGGCATTCTGACATTCAGTACTTC. Translation gives CASSLASQGHSDIQYF.